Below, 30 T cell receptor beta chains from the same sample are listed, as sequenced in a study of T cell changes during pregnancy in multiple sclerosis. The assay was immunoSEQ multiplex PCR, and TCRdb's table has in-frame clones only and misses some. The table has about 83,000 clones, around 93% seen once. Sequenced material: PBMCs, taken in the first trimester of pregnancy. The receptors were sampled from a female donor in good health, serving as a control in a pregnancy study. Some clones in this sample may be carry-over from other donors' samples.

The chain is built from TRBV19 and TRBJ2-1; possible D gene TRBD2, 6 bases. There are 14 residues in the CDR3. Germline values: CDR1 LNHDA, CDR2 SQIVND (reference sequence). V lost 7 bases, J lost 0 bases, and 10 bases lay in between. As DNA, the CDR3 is TGTGCCAGTAAGGAGGGGAGCTCCTACAATGAGCAGTTCTTC. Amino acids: CASKEGSSYNEQFF.

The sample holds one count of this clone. CDR3 DNA: TGTGCCATCAGACAGGGGGCCTCCTGTTTCAATCAGCCCCAGCATTTT. It is translated as CAIRQGASCFNQPQHF. V gene TRBV21-1 combines with J gene TRBJ1-5; the table's TRBD1 call for D was not verified on the DNA. TRBV21-1 is noted as a pseudogene. This CDR3 contains 16 residues.

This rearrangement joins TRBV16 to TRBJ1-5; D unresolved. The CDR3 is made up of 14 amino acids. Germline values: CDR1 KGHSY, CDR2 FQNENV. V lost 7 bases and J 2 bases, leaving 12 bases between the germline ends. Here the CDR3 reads CASTLSSGNQPQHF. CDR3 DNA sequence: TGTGCCAGCACCCTTTCGTCTGGCAATCAGCCCCAGCATTTT.

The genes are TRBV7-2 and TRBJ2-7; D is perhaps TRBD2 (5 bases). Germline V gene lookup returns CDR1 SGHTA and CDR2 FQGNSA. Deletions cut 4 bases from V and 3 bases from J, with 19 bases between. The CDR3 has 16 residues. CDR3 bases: TGTGCCAGCAGCTCACCGCAGGCGACTATAGTCTACGAGCAGTACTTC. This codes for CASSSPQATIVYEQYF.

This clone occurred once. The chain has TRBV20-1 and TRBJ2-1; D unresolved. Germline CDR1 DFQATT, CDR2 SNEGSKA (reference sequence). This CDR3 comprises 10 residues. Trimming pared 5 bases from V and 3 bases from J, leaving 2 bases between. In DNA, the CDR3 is TGCAGTGCTTACTACAATGAGCAGTTCTTC. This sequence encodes CSAYYNEQFF.

The CDR3 bases are TGCAGCGTTGGATCACCGGGGGGGCATGGGGAGACCCAGTACTTC. This gives the protein CSVGSPGGHGETQYF. The chain carries TRBV29-1 and TRBJ2-5; 8 nucleotides align to TRBD2. Losses at the gene ends were 4 bases for V and 5 bases for J; bases not matched to a gene: 12. The CDR3 spans 15 residues. Germline lookup yields CDR1 SQVTM and CDR2 ANQGSEA.

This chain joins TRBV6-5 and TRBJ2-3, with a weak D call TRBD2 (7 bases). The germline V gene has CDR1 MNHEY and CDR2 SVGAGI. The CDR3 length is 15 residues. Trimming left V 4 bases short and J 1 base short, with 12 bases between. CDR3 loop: CASSSLGGGTDTQYF. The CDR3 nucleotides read TGTGCCAGCAGTTCCCTAGGGGGGGGCACAGATACGCAGTATTTT.

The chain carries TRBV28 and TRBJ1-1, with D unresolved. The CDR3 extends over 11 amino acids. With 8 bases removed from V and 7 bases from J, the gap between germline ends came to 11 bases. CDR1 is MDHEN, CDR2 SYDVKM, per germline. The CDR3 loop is CASGLEGEAFF. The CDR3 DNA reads TGTGCCAGCGGCCTCGAGGGTGAAGCTTTCTTT.

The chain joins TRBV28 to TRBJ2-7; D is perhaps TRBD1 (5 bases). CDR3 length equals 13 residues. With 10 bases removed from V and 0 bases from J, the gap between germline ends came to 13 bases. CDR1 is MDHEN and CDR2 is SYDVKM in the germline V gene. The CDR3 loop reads CATQGATSYEQYF. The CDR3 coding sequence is TGTGCCACCCAAGGGGCCACCTCCTACGAGCAGTACTTC. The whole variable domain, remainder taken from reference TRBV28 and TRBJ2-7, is DVKVTQSSRYLVKRTGEKVFLECVQDMDHENMFWYRQDPGLGLRLIYFSYDVKMKEKGDIPEGYSVSREKKERFSLILESASTNQTSMYLCATQGATSYEQYFGPGTRLTVT.

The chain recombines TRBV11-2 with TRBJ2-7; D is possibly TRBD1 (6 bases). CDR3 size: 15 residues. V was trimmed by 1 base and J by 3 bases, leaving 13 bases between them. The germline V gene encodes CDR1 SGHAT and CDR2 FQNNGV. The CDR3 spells CASSLGHRDIYEQYF. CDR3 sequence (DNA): TGTGCCAGCAGCTTAGGTCACCGGGACATCTACGAGCAGTACTTC.

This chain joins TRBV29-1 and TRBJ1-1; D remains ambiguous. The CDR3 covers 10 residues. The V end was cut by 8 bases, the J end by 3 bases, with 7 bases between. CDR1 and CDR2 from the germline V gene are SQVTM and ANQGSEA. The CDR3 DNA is TGCAGCCCAGACTACACTGAAGCTTTCTTT. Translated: CSPDYTEAFF. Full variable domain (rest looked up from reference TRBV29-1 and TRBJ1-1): SAVISQKPSRDICQRGTSLTIQCQVDSQVTMMFWYRQQPGQSLTLIATANQGSEATYESGFVIDKFPISRPNLTFSTLTVSNMSPEDSSIYLCSPDYTEAFFGQGTRLTVV.

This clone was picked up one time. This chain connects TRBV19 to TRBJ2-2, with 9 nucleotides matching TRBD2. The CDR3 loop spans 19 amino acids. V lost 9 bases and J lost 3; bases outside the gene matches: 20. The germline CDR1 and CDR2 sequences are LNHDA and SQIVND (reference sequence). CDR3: CASTPLPGTSFPYTGELFF. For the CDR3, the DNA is TGTGCCAGCACACCCTTACCCGGGACTAGCTTTCCCTACACCGGGGAGCTGTTTTTT.

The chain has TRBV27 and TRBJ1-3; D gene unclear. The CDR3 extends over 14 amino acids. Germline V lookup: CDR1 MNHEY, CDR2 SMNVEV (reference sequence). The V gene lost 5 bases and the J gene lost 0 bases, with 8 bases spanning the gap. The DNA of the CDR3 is TGTGCCAGCAGTCGAACTTTCTCTGGAAACACCATATATTTT. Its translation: CASSRTFSGNTIYF.

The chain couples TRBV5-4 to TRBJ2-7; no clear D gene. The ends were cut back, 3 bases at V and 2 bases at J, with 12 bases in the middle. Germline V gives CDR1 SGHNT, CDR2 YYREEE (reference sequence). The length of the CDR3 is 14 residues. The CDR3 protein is CASSSSGFPYEQYF. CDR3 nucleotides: TGTGCCAGCAGCTCGTCCGGGTTTCCCTACGAGCAGTACTTC.

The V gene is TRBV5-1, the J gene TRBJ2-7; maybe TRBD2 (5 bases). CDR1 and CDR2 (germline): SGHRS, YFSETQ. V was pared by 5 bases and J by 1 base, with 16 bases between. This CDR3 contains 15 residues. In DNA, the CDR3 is TGCGCCAGCAGATCTATCCTACGGGGATCCTACGAGCAGTACTTC. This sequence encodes CASRSILRGSYEQYF.

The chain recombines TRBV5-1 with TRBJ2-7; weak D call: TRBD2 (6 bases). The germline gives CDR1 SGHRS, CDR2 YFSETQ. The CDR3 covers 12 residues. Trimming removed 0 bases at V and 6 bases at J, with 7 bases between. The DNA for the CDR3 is TGCGCCAGCAGCTTGGCCGGGGGCGAGCAGTACTTC. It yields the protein CASSLAGGEQYF. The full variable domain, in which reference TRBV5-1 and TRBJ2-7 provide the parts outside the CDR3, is KAGVTQTPRYLIKTRGQQVTLSCSPISGHRSVSWYQQTPGQGLQFLFEYFSETQRNKGNFPGRFSGRQFSNSRSEMNVSTLELGDSALYLCASSLAGGEQYFGPGTRLTVT.

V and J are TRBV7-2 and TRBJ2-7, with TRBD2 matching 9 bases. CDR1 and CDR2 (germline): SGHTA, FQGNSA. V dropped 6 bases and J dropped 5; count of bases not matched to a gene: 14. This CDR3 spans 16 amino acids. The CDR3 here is CASSIWAAGGPNEQYF. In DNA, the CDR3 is TGTGCCAGCAGTATCTGGGCGGCGGGAGGGCCAAACGAGCAGTACTTC.

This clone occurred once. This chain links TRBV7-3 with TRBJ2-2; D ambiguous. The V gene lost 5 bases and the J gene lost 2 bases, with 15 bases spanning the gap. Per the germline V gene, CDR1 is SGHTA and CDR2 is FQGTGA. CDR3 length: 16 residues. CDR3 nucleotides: TGTGCCAGCAGCCTAAAAGGTCTAGGCAACACCGGGGAGCTGTTTTTT. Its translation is CASSLKGLGNTGELFF.

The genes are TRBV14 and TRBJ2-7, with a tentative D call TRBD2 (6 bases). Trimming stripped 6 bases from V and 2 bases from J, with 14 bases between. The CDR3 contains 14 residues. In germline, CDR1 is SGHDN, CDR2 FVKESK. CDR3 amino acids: CASRQTGVAYEQYF. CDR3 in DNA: TGTGCCAGCAGACAAACGGGAGTAGCCTACGAGCAGTACTTC.

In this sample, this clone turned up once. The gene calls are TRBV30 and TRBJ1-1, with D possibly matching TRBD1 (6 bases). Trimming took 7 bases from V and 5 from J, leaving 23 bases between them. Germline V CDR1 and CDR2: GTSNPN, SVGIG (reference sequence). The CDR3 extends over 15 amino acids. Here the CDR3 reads CAYQRVGGWWTEAFF. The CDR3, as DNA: TGTGCCTACCAGCGTGTAGGGGGATGGTGGACTGAAGCTTTCTTT.

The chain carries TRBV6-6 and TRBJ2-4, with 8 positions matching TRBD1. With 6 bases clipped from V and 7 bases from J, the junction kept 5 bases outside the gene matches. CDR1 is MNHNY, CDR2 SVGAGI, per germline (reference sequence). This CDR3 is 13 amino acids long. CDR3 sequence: CASSTGGRNIQYF. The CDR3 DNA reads TGTGCCAGCAGCACAGGGGGAAGGAACATTCAGTACTTC.

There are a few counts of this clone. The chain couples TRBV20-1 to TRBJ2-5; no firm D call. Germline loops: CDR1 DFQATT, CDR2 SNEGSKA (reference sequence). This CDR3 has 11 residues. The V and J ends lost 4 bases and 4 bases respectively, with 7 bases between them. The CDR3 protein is CSAMRLETQYF. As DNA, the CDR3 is TGCAGTGCTATGCGGTTAGAGACCCAGTACTTC.

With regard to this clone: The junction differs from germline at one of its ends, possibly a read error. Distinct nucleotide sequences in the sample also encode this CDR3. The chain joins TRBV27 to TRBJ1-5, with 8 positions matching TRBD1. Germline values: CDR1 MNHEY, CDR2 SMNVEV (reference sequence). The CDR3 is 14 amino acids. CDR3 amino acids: CASSFGTGAQPQHF. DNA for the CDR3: TGTGCCAGCAGTTTTGGGACAGGCGCTCAGCCTCAGCATTTT.

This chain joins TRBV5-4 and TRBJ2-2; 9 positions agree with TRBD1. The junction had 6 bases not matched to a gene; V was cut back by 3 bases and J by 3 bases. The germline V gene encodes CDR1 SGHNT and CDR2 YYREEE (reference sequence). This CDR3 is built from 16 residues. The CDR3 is CASSSPGQGDTGELFF. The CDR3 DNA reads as TGTGCCAGCAGCTCGCCGGGACAGGGAGACACCGGGGAGCTGTTTTTT.

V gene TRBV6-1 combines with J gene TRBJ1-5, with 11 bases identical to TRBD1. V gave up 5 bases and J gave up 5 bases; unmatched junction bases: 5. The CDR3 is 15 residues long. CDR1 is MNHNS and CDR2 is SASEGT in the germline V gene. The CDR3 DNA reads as TGTGCCAGCAGTTCCCGGGACAGGGGGGATCAGCCCCAGCATTTT. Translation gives CASSSRDRGDQPQHF.

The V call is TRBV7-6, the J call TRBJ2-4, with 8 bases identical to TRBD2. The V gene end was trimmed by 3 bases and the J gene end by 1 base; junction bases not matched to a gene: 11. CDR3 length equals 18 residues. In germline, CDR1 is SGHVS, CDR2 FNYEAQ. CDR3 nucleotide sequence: TGTGCCAGCAGCTTTCCCGGGATCGGGAGGGTTGCCAAAAACATTCAGTACTTC. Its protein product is CASSFPGIGRVAKNIQYF.

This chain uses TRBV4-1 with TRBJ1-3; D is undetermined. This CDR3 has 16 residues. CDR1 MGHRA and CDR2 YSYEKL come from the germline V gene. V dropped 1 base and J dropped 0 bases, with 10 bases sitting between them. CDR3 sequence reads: CASSQGTVFSGNTIYF. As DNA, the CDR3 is TGCGCCAGCAGCCAAGGGACTGTATTCTCTGGAAACACCATATATTTT.

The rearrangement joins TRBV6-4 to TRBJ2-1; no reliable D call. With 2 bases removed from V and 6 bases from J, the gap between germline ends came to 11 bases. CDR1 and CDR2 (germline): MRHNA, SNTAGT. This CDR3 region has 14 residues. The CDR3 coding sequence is TGTGCCAGCAGTGACGAGACTGGCCTCAATGAGCAGTTCTTC. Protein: CASSDETGLNEQFF.

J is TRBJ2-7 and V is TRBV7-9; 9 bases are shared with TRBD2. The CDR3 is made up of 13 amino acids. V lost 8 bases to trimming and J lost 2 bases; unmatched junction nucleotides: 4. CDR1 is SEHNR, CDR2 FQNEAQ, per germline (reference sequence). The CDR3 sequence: CASRTSETYEQYF. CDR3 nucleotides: TGTGCCAGCCGGACTAGCGAGACCTACGAGCAGTACTTC. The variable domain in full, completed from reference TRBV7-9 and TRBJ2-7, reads DTGVSQNPRHKITKRGQNVTFRCDPISEHNRLYWYRQTLGQGPEFLTYFQNEAQLEKSRLLSDRFSAERPKGSFSTLEIQRTEQGDSAMYLCASRTSETYEQYFGPGTRLTVT.

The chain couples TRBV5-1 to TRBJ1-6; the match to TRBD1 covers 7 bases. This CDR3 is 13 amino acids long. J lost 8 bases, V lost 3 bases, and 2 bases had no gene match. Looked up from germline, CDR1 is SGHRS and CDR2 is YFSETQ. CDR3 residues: CASSYQGDSPLHF. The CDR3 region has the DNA TGCGCCAGCAGCTACCAGGGGGATTCACCCCTCCACTTT.